The 25 T cell receptor beta chains listed next were all sequenced from one sample in a study of molecular identifiers for immune sequencing clone quantification. Each CDR3 protein is one row after TCRdb ran MiXCR on the PCR reads. The data hold over 300,000 distinct CDR3 sequences, with roughly a quarter observed a single time. Source material: naive CD8+ T cells from blood, with Jurkat cell RNA spiked in. Regarding subset: FACS-sorted CD8+CD4-CCR7+CD45RA+ naive T cells. The receptors here all came from a human donor in good health. Some libraries in this study had Jurkat cell RNA spiked in.

DNA for the CDR3: TGCGCCAGCAGCCAAGTCGACAGCCAAGCGCCCCCGTACTTC. Translation gives CASSQVDSQAPPYF. This rearrangement joins TRBV4-1 to TRBJ2-5, with TRBD1 as a possible D gene (5 bases). This CDR3 comprises 14 residues. Germline CDR1 MGHRA, CDR2 YSYEKL. Trimming pared 1 base from V and 13 bases from J, leaving 19 bases between.

As concerns this clonotype: A much larger clone sits a single nucleotide away, making a read error possible. V and J are TRBV6-6 and TRBJ2-7; D gene ambiguous. Germline V lookup: CDR1 MNHNY, CDR2 SVGAGI (reference sequence). This CDR3 has 13 amino acids. Trimming took 6 bases from V and 5 from J, leaving 14 bases between them. The CDR3 reads CASSPLDEHEQYF. CDR3 DNA sequence: TGTGCCAGCAGCCCCCTCGACGAGCACGAGCAGTACTTC.

This sequence joins TRBV7-8 and TRBJ1-3, with unresolved D. Germline V gene lookup returns CDR1 SGHVS and CDR2 FQNEAQ. Trimming removed 4 bases from V and 0 bases from J, with 10 bases in between. The length of the CDR3 is 15 residues. CDR3 sequence reads: CASSSRRSSGNTIYF. In DNA, the CDR3 is TGTGCCAGCAGCTCGAGACGGAGCTCTGGAAACACCATATATTTT.

Ten or more counts support this clonotype. The chain joins TRBV20-1 to TRBJ2-7; perhaps TRBD2 as D (5 bases). The V gene's germline CDR1 is DFQATT and CDR2 SNEGSKA (reference sequence). V lost 3 bases and J 6 bases, leaving 9 bases between the germline ends. The CDR3 loop spans 11 amino acids. CDR3 in amino acids: CSARRVGEQYF. CDR3 coding DNA: TGCAGTGCTAGGAGGGTCGGCGAGCAGTACTTC.

This clonotype was seen many times. The gene calls are TRBV4-3 and TRBJ2-7; TRBD1 aligns across 8 bases. From germline, CDR1 is LGHNA and CDR2 YSLEER. The CDR3 totals 13 residues. The trim removed 1 base at V and 6 bases at J, leaving 2 bases unmatched. CDR3 amino acids: CASSQVTGAEQYF. The DNA of the CDR3 is TGCGCCAGCAGCCAAGTGACAGGGGCCGAGCAGTACTTC.

This clonotype has at least ten counts. V is TRBV12-3 or TRBV12-4 and J is TRBJ2-7; 7 bases are a match to TRBD1. V lost 5 bases, J lost 3 bases, and 16 bases stayed unmatched. The CDR3 covers 17 residues. CDR3 coding DNA: TGTGCCAGCAGTCCCGAGTATTTTGGGACAGCTGACTACGAGCAGTACTTC. It yields the protein CASSPEYFGTADYEQYF.

As for this clonotype: This may be a read error: a much more frequent sequence differs by one nucleotide. The CDR3, as DNA: TGTGCCAGTGAGGGGTCGGGTCCGGCGGATTCGCAGTATTTT. Its protein product is CASEGSGPADSQYF. The chain carries TRBV6-5 and TRBJ2-3; D could derive from TRBD1 or TRBD2 (5 bases each). V was cut by 9 bases and J by 10 bases, with 23 bases left in between. This CDR3 is built from 14 residues. Germline V gene lookup returns CDR1 MNHEY and CDR2 SVGAGI.

The chain recombines TRBV27 with TRBJ2-7; D not certain. V shed 0 bases and J shed 3 bases, with 6 bases lying between them. The V gene's germline CDR1 is MNHEY and CDR2 SMNVEV (reference sequence). This CDR3 is 13 amino acids long. The CDR3 nucleotides read TGTGCCAGCAGTTTATCTGCAGACTACGAGCAGTACTTC. Translating gives CASSLSADYEQYF.

This clonotype was counted ten times or more. V and J are TRBV20-1 and TRBJ2-3; TRBD1 agrees at 9 bases. There are 17 residues in the CDR3. V was pared by 0 bases and J by 2 bases, with 9 bases of the junction left unmatched. Germline CDR1 reads DFQATT; CDR2 reads SNEGSKA (reference sequence). CDR3 bases: TGCAGTGCTAGAGATCTGGGGACAGGGCTAATCACAGATACGCAGTATTTT. This codes for CSARDLGTGLITDTQYF.

This clonotype was detected many times. The chain recombines TRBV30 with TRBJ2-7; TRBD2 is a possible D gene (6 bases). Germline-derived CDR1 and CDR2 are GTSNPN and SVGIG (reference sequence). The CDR3 runs 17 residues. The V gene lost 4 bases and the J gene lost 0 bases, with 22 bases spanning the gap. The CDR3 DNA reads as TGTGCCTGGACCCGCGACCGCTGGGACTTGATCTCCTACGAGCAGTACTTC. Amino acid sequence: CAWTRDRWDLISYEQYF.

This clonotype came up many times. The DNA of the CDR3 is TGTGCCAGCAGCTTAGGTGGGGACAGGGCATACGAGCAGTACTTC. It translates to CASSLGGDRAYEQYF. V and J are TRBV7-2 and TRBJ2-7, with 9 nucleotides matching TRBD1. With 1 base clipped from V and 4 bases from J, the junction kept 5 bases outside the gene matches. The CDR3 runs to 15 residues. Germline assignment: CDR1 SGHTA and CDR2 FQGNSA.

To note about this clonotype: A clone one base away is much larger, so this may be a read error. The V call is TRBV7-6, the J call TRBJ1-1; possible D gene TRBD1, 5 bases. This CDR3 has 15 amino acids. Germline V gene lookup returns CDR1 SGHVS and CDR2 FNYEAQ. With 5 bases removed from V and 7 bases from J, the gap between germline ends came to 20 bases. The CDR3 nucleotides read TGTGCCAGCAGCGTAGAGCCGGGACGGGAGTTTGAAGCTTTCTTT. Translated, it gives CASSVEPGREFEAFF.

As regards this clonotype: The junction departs from germline at one end; a sequencing error may be responsible. V usage is TRBV4-3 and J usage is TRBJ2-7, with D unclear. CDR1 and CDR2 from the germline V gene are LGHNA and YSLEER. The CDR3 loop spans 15 amino acids. The CDR3 DNA sequence: TGCGCCAGCAACCAAGAACGGAACAGAGCCTACGAGCAGTACTTC. It codes for CASNQERNRAYEQYF.

J is TRBJ1-5 and V is TRBV7-9; a weak D match, TRBD1 (5 bases). V was shortened by 5 bases and J by 0 bases, with 8 bases between the two germline ends. CDR1 is SEHNR and CDR2 is FQNEAQ in the germline V gene (reference sequence). This CDR3 is built from 14 residues. CDR3 sequence: CASSTRDSNQPQHF. The CDR3 region has the DNA TGTGCCAGCAGCACCAGGGATAGCAATCAGCCCCAGCATTTT. The full variable domain, in which reference TRBV7-9 and TRBJ1-5 provide the parts outside the CDR3, is DTGVSQNPRHKITKRGQNVTFRCDPISEHNRLYWYRQTLGQGPEFLTYFQNEAQLEKSRLLSDRFSAERPKGSFSTLEIQRTEQGDSAMYLCASSTRDSNQPQHFGDGTRLSIL.

At least ten counts were recorded for this clonotype. The chain carries TRBV15 and TRBJ1-3; TRBD1 matches 7 bases. The CDR3 covers 14 residues. The J segment lost 1 base and the V segment lost 5 bases, leaving 2 bases of the junction unmatched. Germline lookup yields CDR1 LNHNV and CDR2 YYDKDF (reference sequence). CDR3 region: CATSEGQSGNTIYF. The DNA for the CDR3 is TGTGCCACCAGCGAGGGACAGTCTGGAAACACCATATATTTT. Filled out from reference TRBV15 and TRBJ1-3, the complete variable domain reads DAMVIQNPRYQVTQFGKPVTLSCSQTLNHNVMYWYQQKSSQAPKLLFHYYDKDFNNEADTPDNFQSRRPNTSFCFLDIRSPGLGDTAMYLCATSEGQSGNTIYFGEGSWLTVV.

This clonotype was seen a handful of times. The chain has TRBV12-5 and TRBJ2-7; D may correspond to TRBD1 or TRBD2 (5 bases each). V dropped 9 bases and J dropped 3 bases, with 15 bases sitting between them. Germline-derived CDR1 and CDR2 are LGHNT and FRNRAP. The CDR3 loop spans 13 amino acids. For the CDR3, the DNA is TGTGCTAGCTCAGCCGGGGCCCTCTACGAGCAGTACTTC. This translates into CASSAGALYEQYF.

The V call is TRBV5-4, the J call TRBJ2-5; 7 bases agree with TRBD2. Germline V lookup: CDR1 SGHNT, CDR2 YYREEE (reference sequence). V lost 4 bases and J lost 3; bases outside the gene matches: 3. This CDR3 spans 13 amino acids. The CDR3 protein is CASSGGGEETQYF. The CDR3 DNA follows: TGTGCCAGCAGCGGGGGGGGAGAAGAGACCCAGTACTTC.

This clonotype was seen repeatedly, ten times or more. The chain employs TRBV7-6 and TRBJ2-5, with D unresolved. Per the germline V gene, CDR1 is SGHVS and CDR2 is FNYEAQ. Between the trimmed V and J ends, which lost 1 base and 5 bases, there was a span of 14 bases. This CDR3 spans 15 amino acids. The CDR3 spells CASSLGSTLGETQYF. In DNA form, the CDR3 reads TGTGCCAGCAGCTTAGGGTCCACTCTGGGTGAGACCCAGTACTTC.

Remarks on this clonotype: Since a much larger clone is just one base distant, this may be a read error. CDR3 in DNA: TGTGCCAGCAGCCAAGATGAGACAGGACGAACTGAAAAACTGTTTTTT. As protein: CASSQDETGRTEKLFF. The chain recombines TRBV14 with TRBJ1-4, with D tentatively TRBD1 (6 bases). Trimming took 0 bases from V and 7 from J, leaving 15 bases between them. In germline, CDR1 is SGHDN, CDR2 FVKESK. The CDR3 runs 16 residues.

This clonotype was observed at least ten times. The J gene is TRBJ2-2, the V gene TRBV2; 8 bases agree with TRBD1. This CDR3 spans 16 amino acids. Germline CDR1 reads SNHLY; CDR2 reads FYNNEI. The V gene end was trimmed by 1 base and the J gene end by 2 bases; junction bases not matched to a gene: 3. The CDR3 is CASSEVGTGNTGELFF. The CDR3 coding sequence is TGTGCCAGCAGTGAAGTTGGGACAGGAAACACCGGGGAGCTGTTTTTT.

The sample holds one count of this clonotype. One end of the junction is discordant with germline, which a read error may explain. V gene TRBV12-3 or TRBV12-4 combines with J gene TRBJ2-5; perhaps TRBD1 as D (6 bases). This CDR3 has 15 residues. CDR3 sequence (DNA): TGTGCCAGCAGTTCCATTACAGGGTTCCAAGAGGCCCAGTACTTC. This encodes CASSSITGFQEAQYF.

This clonotype was counted between two and nine times. The chain combines TRBV19 with TRBJ1-5, with a weak D call TRBD1 (5 bases). The CDR3 contains 14 residues. The V end lost 9 bases, the J end lost 4 bases, and 16 bases lay between the germline ends. Germline CDR1 reads LNHDA; CDR2 reads SQIVND (reference sequence). The CDR3 sequence: CASCGLGENQPQHF. The CDR3 bases are TGTGCCAGCTGCGGATTGGGGGAGAATCAGCCCCAGCATTTT.

This clonotype was found a few times. The chain carries TRBV2 and TRBJ1-2, with D unclear. V was pared by 3 bases and J by 0 bases, with 5 bases between. Per germline, CDR1 SNHLY and CDR2 FYNNEI. The CDR3 is made up of 13 amino acids. CDR3 DNA sequence: TGTGCCAGCAGTGAGTTGTCTAACTATGGCTACACCTTC. Encoded protein: CASSELSNYGYTF.

This clonotype was recorded at least ten times. The J gene is TRBJ1-5, the V gene TRBV27; D unclear. The V gene's germline CDR1 is MNHEY and CDR2 SMNVEV (reference sequence). Trimming left V 3 bases short and J 0 bases short, with 9 bases between. This CDR3 is 15 amino acids long. The CDR3 sequence: CASSFGGYSNQPQHF. In DNA, the CDR3 is TGTGCCAGCAGTTTTGGCGGGTATAGCAATCAGCCCCAGCATTTT.

A note on this clonotype: At one boundary the junction diverges from the germline segment, which might be a read error. The chain employs TRBV15 and TRBJ2-5; 7 nucleotides align to TRBD2. The CDR3 length is 16 residues. Germline loops: CDR1 LNHNV, CDR2 YYDKDF (reference sequence). For the CDR3, the DNA is TGTGCCACCAGCAGTCCTCTAGCGGACAACCAAGGGACCCAGTACTTC. Protein product: CATSSPLADNQGTQYF.